This T cell receptor (beta chain) was sequenced during a study of sequential checkpoint blockade in melanoma. Study-wide background: Patients were randomized 1:1 to nivolumab-then-ipilimumab or ipilimumab-then-nivolumab first-line. Maintenance nivolumab came after either treatment sequence.

Regarding treatment: randomized to nivolumab then ipilimumab (arm A) or the reverse (arm B). Patients had received no earlier DNA-damaging chemotherapy. Live CD3+CD8+ CD19− CD56− cells were sorted from PBMCs. This table comes from immunoSEQ multiplex PCR, and its TCRdb copy is limited to in-frame clones, with some not included. The data contain about 27,000 clones, approximately 77% of them singletons. The CDR3 contains 18 residues. V was clipped by 3 bases and J by 0 bases; unmatched bases: 11. Germline assignment: CDR1 SGHRS and CDR2 YFSETQ. Only one count was recorded for this clone. V gene TRBV5-1 combines with J gene TRBJ2-1; 8 nucleotides line up with TRBD2. The sequencing used CD8+ T cells sorted from blood (inferred from file names), collected from a patient given nivolumab and ipilimumab in sequence. The source of this sequence is a human donor with melanoma. CDR3 bases: TGCGCCAGCAGCTGGGGGGGGGCGGGGGGCCCCTCCTACAATGAGCAGTTCTTC. As protein: CASSWGGAGGPSYNEQFF.